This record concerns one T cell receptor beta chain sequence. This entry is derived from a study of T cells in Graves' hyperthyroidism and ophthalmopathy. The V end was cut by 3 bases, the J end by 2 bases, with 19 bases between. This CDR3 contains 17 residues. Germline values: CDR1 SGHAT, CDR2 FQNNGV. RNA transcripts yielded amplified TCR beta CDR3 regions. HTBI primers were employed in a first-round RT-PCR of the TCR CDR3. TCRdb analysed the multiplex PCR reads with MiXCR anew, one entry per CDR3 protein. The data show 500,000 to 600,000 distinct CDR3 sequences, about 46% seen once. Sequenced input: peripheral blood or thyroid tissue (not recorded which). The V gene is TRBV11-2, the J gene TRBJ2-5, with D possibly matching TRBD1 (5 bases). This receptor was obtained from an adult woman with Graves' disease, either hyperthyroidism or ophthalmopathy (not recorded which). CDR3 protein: CASSFYLSRDLQETQYF. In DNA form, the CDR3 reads TGTGCCAGCAGCTTTTATCTAAGCAGGGATCTACAAGAGACCCAGTACTTC.